These 6 T cell receptor beta chains share one sample of origin, sequenced in a study of blood T cell repertoires in COVID-19. Libraries were prepared by immunoSEQ multiplex PCR; TCRdb keeps only in-frame clonotypes and omits some of them. Of 250,000 to 350,000 clones listed, approximately 90% are singletons. Sequencing used peripheral blood. The source of these receptors is a woman aged 55-70 years with acute or convalescent COVID-19.

The chain combines TRBV7-9 with TRBJ2-5; 8 bases are shared with TRBD2. CDR1 SEHNR and CDR2 FQNEAQ come from the germline V gene (reference sequence). CDR3 size: 15 residues. With V trimmed by 3 bases and J by 2 bases, 5 bases remained unmatched. The CDR3 spells CASSLELAVQETQYF. CDR3 DNA: TGTGCCAGCAGCTTGGAACTAGCGGTTCAAGAGACCCAGTACTTC.

The chain couples TRBV3-1 (or the pseudogene TRBV3-2) to TRBJ1-2; the match to TRBD1 covers 9 bases. The germline V gene encodes CDR1 LGHDT and CDR2 YNNKEL (reference sequence). CDR3 length equals 14 residues. V was pared by 6 bases and J by 5 bases, with 7 bases of the junction left unmatched. The CDR3 loop reads CASSPTTGGYGYTF. The CDR3 nucleotides read TGTGCCAGCAGTCCTACGACAGGGGGATATGGCTACACCTTC.

This chain connects TRBV19 to TRBJ1-5, with D possibly being TRBD1 (6 bases). V was clipped by 6 bases and J by 0 bases, with 12 bases between them. CDR3 size: 15 residues. Germline loops: CDR1 LNHDA, CDR2 SQIVND (reference sequence). The CDR3 DNA is TGTGCCAGTAGACTACAGGGCTATAGCAATCAGCCCCAGCATTTT. Its translation is CASRLQGYSNQPQHF.

CDR3 in amino acids: CASSPTWSTDTQYF. In nucleotides, the CDR3 is TGTGCCAGCAGCCCCACTTGGAGCACAGATACGCAGTATTTT. This rearrangement joins TRBV7-9 to TRBJ2-3; D is uncertain. This CDR3 has 14 amino acids. The V gene lost 5 bases and the J gene lost 0 bases, with 9 bases spanning the gap. Germline V gives CDR1 SEHNR, CDR2 FQNEAQ (reference sequence). Full variable domain (remainder filled in from reference TRBV7-9 and TRBJ2-3): DTGVSQNPRHKITKRGQNVTFRCDPISEHNRLYWYRQTLGQGPEFLTYFQNEAQLEKSRLLSDRFSAERPKGSFSTLEIQRTEQGDSAMYLCASSPTWSTDTQYFGPGTRLTVL.

The V and J genes are TRBV24-1 and TRBJ2-3; 8 nucleotides match TRBD2. The CDR3 has 17 residues. The junction had 14 bases not matched to a gene; V was cut back by 5 bases and J by 5 bases. Germline V lookup: CDR1 KGHDR, CDR2 SFDVKD. The CDR3 nucleotides read TGTGCCACCAGTGGTGGGGTCGGGAGGGCCAATAGAGATACGCAGTATTTT. As protein: CATSGGVGRANRDTQYF.

The genes are TRBV6-1 and TRBJ2-3; no reliable D call. Germline V gives CDR1 MNHNS, CDR2 SASEGT. Trimming removed 1 base from V and 2 bases from J, with 10 bases in between. The CDR3 runs 15 residues. In nucleotides, the CDR3 is TGTGCCAGCAGTGAAGAGAGGCTAGACACAGATACGCAGTATTTT. Protein sequence: CASSEERLDTDTQYF.